The rows below give T cell receptor beta chains drawn from one sample of a study of Ad26.COV2.S vaccination and SARS-CoV-2 variants. Profiling relied on immunoSEQ multiplex PCR, and the TCRdb table lists in-frame clones only, not all of them. The sample includes about 350,000 clones, about 88% seen only once; the top ten take less than 4%. The starting material was peripheral blood, obtained in a trial of Ad26.COV2.S vaccine versus placebo. The receptors here all came from a person aged 18 to 59 who received the Ad26.COV2.S COVID-19 vaccine or a placebo. Each CDR3 is given with its conserved first and last residue. D genes are given only for firm matches. Part of the rows lack a size; the others show once, few, many or a class for expanded clones.

CDR3	DNA	size	J	V	D
CASSQGLAGSGELFF	TGTGCCAGCAGCCAAGGACTAGCGGGGAGCGGGGAGCTGTTTTTT	-	TRBJ2-2	TRBV3-1/TRBV3-2	TRBD2
CASSVMLGAPAYEQYF	TGCGCCAGCAGCGTGATGTTAGGGGCCCCAGCCTACGAGCAGTACTTC	-	TRBJ2-7	TRBV5-1	-
CASSLRGIQETQYF	TGTGCCAGCAGCTTACGGGGAATCCAAGAGACCCAGTACTTC	-	TRBJ2-5	TRBV11-2	-
CASSHTSGEETQYF	TGTGCCAGCAGCCACACTAGCGGGGAAGAGACCCAGTACTTC	-	TRBJ2-5	TRBV7-2	TRBD2
CASQRGTENTEAFF	TGCGCCAGCCAGAGAGGGACGGAGAACACTGAAGCTTTCTTT	-	TRBJ1-1	TRBV5-1	-
CASSEGTGMYEQYF	TGTGCCAGCAGCGAAGGGACAGGGATGTACGAGCAGTACTTC	-	TRBJ2-7	TRBV5-6	TRBD1
CASSPAVGQGASYEQYF	TGTGCCAGCAGCCCGGCGGTGGGACAGGGGGCCTCCTACGAGCAGTACTTC	-	TRBJ2-7	TRBV7-9	TRBD1
CASSSRTSGSSYNEQFF	TGCGCCAGCAGCTCCCGGACTAGCGGGAGCTCCTACAATGAGCAGTTCTTC	-	TRBJ2-1	TRBV4-1	TRBD2
CASSPGLAAAKNIQYF	TGTGCCAGCAGCCCGGGACTAGCGGCAGCCAAAAACATTCAGTACTTC	-	TRBJ2-4	TRBV27	TRBD2
CASSPGGSSYNEQFF	TGTGCCAGCAGCCCAGGGGGGAGCTCCTACAATGAGCAGTTCTTC	-	TRBJ2-1	TRBV11-2	-
CASRGQGNTEAFF	TGTGCCAGCAGGGGCCAGGGGAACACTGAAGCTTTCTTT	-	TRBJ1-1	TRBV21-1	-
CASSTRWGGFGYTF	TGTGCCAGCAGCACCCGGTGGGGGGGCTTTGGCTACACCTTC	-	TRBJ1-2	TRBV5-4	-
CASSEGLRVPDTQYF	TGCGCCAGCAGTGAGGGGCTCCGGGTCCCAGATACGCAGTATTTT	-	TRBJ2-3	TRBV10-1	-
CASSLRNDRMGELFF	TGCGCCAGCAGCTTGAGGAACGACAGGATGGGGGAGCTGTTTTTT	-	TRBJ2-2	TRBV5-1	-
CASTNPNSPEAFF	TGTGCCAGCACGAATCCCAATTCCCCTGAAGCTTTCTTT	-	TRBJ1-1	TRBV7-2	-
CASSQPRESYEQYF	TGCGCCAGCAGCCAACCCAGGGAATCCTACGAGCAGTACTTC	-	TRBJ2-7	TRBV4-1	-
CASSGGGAQGNTEAFF	TGTGCCAGCAGCGGTGGCGGGGCGCAGGGGAACACTGAAGCTTTCTTT	-	TRBJ1-1	TRBV9	-
CASSFRTGTSNEKLFF	TGTGCCAGCAGCTTCCGGACGGGGACGAGTAATGAAAAACTGTTTTTT	-	TRBJ1-4	TRBV7-2	-
CASSSPGPTFYEQFF	TGTGCCAGCAGCTCACCGGGACCAACTTTCTATGAGCAGTTCTTC	few	TRBJ2-1	TRBV5-4	-
CASSGLGTSYNEQFF	TGTGCCAGCAGCGGCCTAGGGACTTCCTACAATGAGCAGTTCTTC	-	TRBJ2-1	TRBV9	-
CASSAGAGAEAFF	TGTGCCAGCAGTGCCGGCGCCGGGGCTGAAGCTTTCTTT	-	TRBJ1-1	TRBV12-3/TRBV12-4	-
CSVAPTLGVNGYTF	TGCAGCGTTGCTCCCACGCTGGGGGTAAATGGCTACACCTTC	-	TRBJ1-2	TRBV29-1	-
CASPLGAGSYEQYF	TGTGCCAGCCCCTTGGGGGCAGGGTCCTACGAGCAGTACTTC	-	TRBJ2-7	TRBV21-1	-
CATSPRQNYGYTF	TGTGCCACCAGCCCTCGACAGAACTATGGCTACACCTTC	-	TRBJ1-2	TRBV15	-
CASSPIGRADTQYF	TGTGCCAGCTCACCAATCGGCCGGGCAGATACGCAGTATTTT	-	TRBJ2-3	TRBV18	-
CASSPHLYGGRTEAFF	TGCGCCAGCAGCCCGCACCTTTATGGGGGTAGGACTGAAGCTTTCTTT	-	TRBJ1-1	TRBV4-3	-
CASSTGQGLDTQYF	TGTGCCAGCAGCACCGGACAGGGCTTAGATACGCAGTATTTT	-	TRBJ2-3	TRBV5-4	TRBD1
CASSLWITSGATDTQYF	TGCGCCAGCAGCCTATGGATCACTAGCGGAGCCACAGATACGCAGTATTTT	-	TRBJ2-3	TRBV4-1	TRBD2
CASSPFLTQNTEAFF	TGTGCCAGCTCACCTTTCCTAACCCAGAACACTGAAGCTTTCTTT	once	TRBJ1-1	TRBV18	-
CASRKGQINEKLFF	TGTGCCAGCAGAAAAGGACAGATTAATGAAAAACTGTTTTTT	once	TRBJ1-4	TRBV2	-
CASSLSAGRAGETQYF	TGTGCCAGCAGCTTGTCCGCCGGGAGGGCCGGAGAGACCCAGTACTTC	-	TRBJ2-5	TRBV5-5	TRBD2
CASSKGDSTYEQYF	TGTGCCAGCAGCAAGGGGGACAGTACCTACGAGCAGTACTTC	-	TRBJ2-7	TRBV21-1	-